This entry concerns a single TCR beta chain. Participant age was about 18 to 89 years, and participants resided in 25 or so US areas. Cohort assignment relied on participant-reported clinical history. This sample stems from a study of blood T cell repertoires in COVID-19. Germline loops: CDR1 SGHTA, CDR2 FQGNSA. The CDR3 consists of 16 residues. The trim removed 3 bases at V and 6 bases at J, leaving 8 bases unmatched. TCRdb's copy holds only in-frame clones and misses some; the assay was immunoSEQ multiplex PCR. The repertoire includes about 210,000 clones, around 86% of them detected once, and 5.5% to 8.5% sits in the top ten.

Input material: PBMCs or T cells enriched from blood (not recorded which). The TCR comes from a man younger than 45 in a cohort exposed to, infected with or recovered from COVID-19 (not recorded which). The chain has TRBV7-2 and TRBJ2-2; TRBD1 aligns across 9 bases. The CDR3: CASSFTGTGFPGELFF. The CDR3 nucleotides read TGTGCCAGCAGCTTTACAGGGACAGGGTTCCCCGGGGAGCTGTTTTTT.